This TCR beta chain is drawn from a study of shared clonotypes between healthy human individuals. For the study at large: Donor composition was two women and a few men, aged 18 to 49.

Unmatched junction bases numbered 8, after V lost 3 bases and J lost 4 bases. In germline, CDR1 is SGHAT, CDR2 FQNNGV. The CDR3 is made up of 16 amino acids. This clone was picked up one time. The antigen remains undetermined. Roughly 200 ng DNA, 30,000 or so T cell genomes, went into each sorted-subset replicate PCR. This table comes from immunoSEQ multiplex PCR, and its TCRdb copy is limited to in-frame clones, with some not included. The sample holds about 2.3 million clones, more than 80% seen once. Study outcomes and limitations: Non-shared clonotypes were found to have lower generation probabilities than the clonotypes that were shared by all four of the sorted-subset donors. Memory subsets had estimated richness that was generally smaller than that of naive subsets.

Sequencing was carried out using naive CD4+ T cells from PBMCs. As for subset: CD45RA+ positively selected. The chain uses TRBV11-2 and TRBJ2-3; 9 nucleotides match TRBD2. The origin of this receptor is a man between 18 and 29 years old in good health. Some clones in this sample may be carry-over from other donors' samples. The CDR3 sequence: CASSFIAGDRADTQYF. DNA for the CDR3: TGTGCCAGCAGCTTCATAGCGGGAGACCGCGCAGATACGCAGTATTTT.